This T cell receptor (beta chain) stems from a study of glioma-infiltrating T cells (dated by TCRdb to the mid-2010s). Looking at the study overall: The low-grade gliomas were WHO grade II oligodendrogliomas or astrocytomas, while the glioblastomas were WHO grade IV tumors sampled at initial diagnosis rather than at recurrent diagnosis. Glioma patients received dexamethasone for six or fewer days before surgery. Sequencing coverage of roughly 4- to 11-fold of about 950,000 peripheral T cells was targeted for blood libraries. Sequencing of TCR alpha- and beta-chain repertoires was performed on glioma tissue, on non-neoplastic brain tissue, and on matched peripheral blood mononuclear cells. Each tissue-infiltrating repertoire was compared with the same patient's peripheral blood repertoire to measure divergence between tissue and blood T-cell populations. Three low-grade glioma patients, fewer than 10 primary glioblastoma patients and three non-glioma patients contributing non-neoplastic brain tissue were included in the paired cohort. General findings and caveats noted by the study authors: Only a very small number of CDR3 sequences turned up in both tissue and blood, a result put down to high CDR3 diversity combined with limited sampling. The group comparisons were based on small numbers of patients: three non-neoplastic, three low-grade glioma and eight glioblastoma patients. VJ-independent divergence between tissue and blood was below expectation in non-neoplastic patients but above expectation in all gliomas, especially low-grade gliomas. A signature set of shared blood CDR3 motifs marked patients with low tissue-blood divergence and was depleted in highly divergent patients.

Surgical brain or tumor specimens were cryofrozen in liquid nitrogen immediately after resection, and peripheral blood cells were collected concurrently. Points on this clonotype: Its antigen is not yet known. Possible read error: a much larger clone is one base away.

TCR alpha and beta CDR3 regions were amplified with the iRepertoire nested amplicon-rescue multiplex PCR (arm-PCR) platform from RNA. The input for one-step reverse transcription and amplification was about 100-450 ng of either tissue mRNA or PBMC total RNA. Following bead purification, Illumina adapters were added by a secondary multiplex PCR, and the libraries were gel-purified between 200 and 400 bp. Demultiplexing relied on internal 6-nucleotide barcodes carried by the libraries. The libraries were sequenced on an Illumina MiSeq using 2x220 or 2x250 nucleotide paired-end reads. The authors' analysis ran thus. Paired reads were merged with FLASH 1.2.11 and aligned to the GRCh37 human genome with BWA-MEM before extracting TRA and TRB reads. V and J assignment used an IMGT-derived reference of cassette sequences and CDR3 motifs that included pseudogenes. Reads were translated in three frames, and productive CDR3s were defined as those with a C...FGXG motif and no stop codons. Unique combinations of V-J cassette pair and CDR3 amino acid sequence were defined as clonotypes. Reads were filtered by Hamming distance, thresholded by each sample's sequence error rate in mapped regions. TCRdb handled the public reads itself, with Q25 trimming in fastp and clone calling in MiXCR, and kept productive beta chains. Identical CDR3 proteins give one entry, which carries the most common genes and DNA. These V and J calls derive from TCRdb rather than the authors' analysis. Counted in this sample were more than 350,000 distinct CDR3 sequences; more than 35% of them appeared once. 9.5% to 15% of the sample is taken by the ten largest.

Input material: glioma tissue, nonneoplastic brain tissue, or PBMCs (not recorded which). The TCR originated in a human donor with low-grade glioma or glioblastoma, undergoing nonglioma brain surgery, or in good health (not recorded which).

The CDR3 sequence is CTSSVPREGVDNEQFF. The nucleotide sequence reads as follows: TGTACCAGCAGTGTCCCACGAGAGGGGGTAGACAATGAGCAGTTCTTC. The chain uses TRBV28 and TRBJ2-1; the D region possibly corresponds to TRBD1 (6 bases align). CDR1 and CDR2, looked up from the germline V gene, are MDHEN and SYDVKM. Its CDR3 holds 16 amino acids, cysteine through phenylalanine. The entry retains the CDR3 DNA only, 48 bases that are in frame from base 1.